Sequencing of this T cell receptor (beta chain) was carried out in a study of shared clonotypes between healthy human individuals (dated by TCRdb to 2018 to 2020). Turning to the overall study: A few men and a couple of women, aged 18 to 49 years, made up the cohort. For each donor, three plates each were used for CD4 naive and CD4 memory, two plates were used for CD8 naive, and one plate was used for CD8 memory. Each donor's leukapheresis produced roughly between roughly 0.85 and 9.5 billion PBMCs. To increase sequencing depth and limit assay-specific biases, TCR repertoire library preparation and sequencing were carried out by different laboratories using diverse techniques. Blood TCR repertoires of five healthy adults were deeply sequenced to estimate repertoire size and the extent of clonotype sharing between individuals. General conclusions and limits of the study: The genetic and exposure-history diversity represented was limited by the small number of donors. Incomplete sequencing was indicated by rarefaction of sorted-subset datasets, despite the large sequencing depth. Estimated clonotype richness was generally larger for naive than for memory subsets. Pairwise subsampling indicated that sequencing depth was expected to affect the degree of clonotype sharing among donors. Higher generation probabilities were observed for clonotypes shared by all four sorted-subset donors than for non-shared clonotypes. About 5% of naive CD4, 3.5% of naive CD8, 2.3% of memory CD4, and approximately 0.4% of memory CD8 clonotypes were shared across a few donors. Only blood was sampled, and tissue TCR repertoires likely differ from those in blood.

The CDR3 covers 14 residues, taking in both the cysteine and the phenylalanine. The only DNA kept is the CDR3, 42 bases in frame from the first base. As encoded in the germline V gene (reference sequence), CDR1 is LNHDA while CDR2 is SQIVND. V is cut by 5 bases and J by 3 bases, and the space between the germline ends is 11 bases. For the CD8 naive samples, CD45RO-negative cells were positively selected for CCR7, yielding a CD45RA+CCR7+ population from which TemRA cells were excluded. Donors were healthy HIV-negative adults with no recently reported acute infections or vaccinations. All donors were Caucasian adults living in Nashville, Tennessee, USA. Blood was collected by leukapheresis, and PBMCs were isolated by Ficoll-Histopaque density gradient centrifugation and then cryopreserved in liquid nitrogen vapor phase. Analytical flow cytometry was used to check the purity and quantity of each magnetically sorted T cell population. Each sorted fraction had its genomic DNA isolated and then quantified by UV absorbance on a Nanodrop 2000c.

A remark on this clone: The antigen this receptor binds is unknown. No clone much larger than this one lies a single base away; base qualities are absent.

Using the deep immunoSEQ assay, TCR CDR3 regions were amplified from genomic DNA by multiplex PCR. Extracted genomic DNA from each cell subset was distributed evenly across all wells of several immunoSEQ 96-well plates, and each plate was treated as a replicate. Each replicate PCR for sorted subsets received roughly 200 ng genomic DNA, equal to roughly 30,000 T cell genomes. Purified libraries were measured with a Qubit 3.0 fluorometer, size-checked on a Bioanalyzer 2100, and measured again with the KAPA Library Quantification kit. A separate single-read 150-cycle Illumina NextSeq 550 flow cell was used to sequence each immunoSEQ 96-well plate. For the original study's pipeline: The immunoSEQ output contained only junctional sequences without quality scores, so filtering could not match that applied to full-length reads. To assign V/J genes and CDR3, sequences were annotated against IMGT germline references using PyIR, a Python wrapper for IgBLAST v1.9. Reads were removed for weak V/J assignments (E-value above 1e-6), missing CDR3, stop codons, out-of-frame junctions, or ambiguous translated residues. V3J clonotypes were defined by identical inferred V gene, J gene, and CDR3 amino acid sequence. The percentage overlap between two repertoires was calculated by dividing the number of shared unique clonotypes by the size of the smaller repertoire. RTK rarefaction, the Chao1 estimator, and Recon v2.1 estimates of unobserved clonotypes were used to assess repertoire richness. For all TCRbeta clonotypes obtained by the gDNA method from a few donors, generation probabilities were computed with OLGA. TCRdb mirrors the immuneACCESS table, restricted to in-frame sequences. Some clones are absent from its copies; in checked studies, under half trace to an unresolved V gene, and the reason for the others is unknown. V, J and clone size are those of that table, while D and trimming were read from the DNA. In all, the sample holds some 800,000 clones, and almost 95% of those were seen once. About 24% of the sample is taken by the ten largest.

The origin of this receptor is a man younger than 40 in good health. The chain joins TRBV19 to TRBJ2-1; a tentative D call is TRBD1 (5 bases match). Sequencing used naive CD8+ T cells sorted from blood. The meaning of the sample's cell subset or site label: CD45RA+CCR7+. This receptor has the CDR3 CASSFQGFYNEQFF. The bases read TGTGCCAGTAGTTTCCAGGGATTCTACAATGAGCAGTTCTTC.